One TCR beta chain is described in this entry. No antigen is known for it. The CDR3 runs to 14 residues. CDR1 and CDR2 (germline): GTSNPN, SVGIG (reference sequence). V shed 1 base and J 11 bases; nucleotides not matched to a gene: 14. This sample was taken from a study of OX40 agonist ivuxolimab in advanced cancers. Background on the study: Every 2 weeks, patients received ivuxolimab intravenously, dosed at 0.01 to 10 mg/kg. Study results and limitations: In general, CD8+ T cells held more expanded clones than CD4+ did, on average.

Repertoires were generated with immunoSEQ multiplex PCR, while TCRdb's copy carries only in-frame clones and drops some. The table lists some 50,000 clones, roughly 83% of them singletons, with 4.6% in the top ten. The sample was CD4+ or CD8+ T cells sorted from blood, taken in a trial of the OX40 agonist ivuxolimab. This sequence was found in an adult with an advanced solid tumor such as melanoma, head and neck, liver or kidney cancer. The chain is built from TRBV30 and TRBJ2-7; 7 bases align to TRBD2. The CDR3 spells CAWSGGSGQTGEYF. The CDR3 region has the DNA TGTGCCTGGAGTGGCGGTAGCGGGCAAACGGGGGAGTACTTC.